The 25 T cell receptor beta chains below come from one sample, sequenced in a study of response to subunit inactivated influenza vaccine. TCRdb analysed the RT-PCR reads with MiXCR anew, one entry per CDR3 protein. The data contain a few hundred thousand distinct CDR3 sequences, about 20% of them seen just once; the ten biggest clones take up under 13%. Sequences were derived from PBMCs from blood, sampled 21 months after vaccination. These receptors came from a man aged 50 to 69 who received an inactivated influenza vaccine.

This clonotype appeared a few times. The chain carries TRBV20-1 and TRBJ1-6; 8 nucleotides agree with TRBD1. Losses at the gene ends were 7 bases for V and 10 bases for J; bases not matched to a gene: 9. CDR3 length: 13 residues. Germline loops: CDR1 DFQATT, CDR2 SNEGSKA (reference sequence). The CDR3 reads CSVATGVKSPLHF. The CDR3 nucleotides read TGCAGTGTCGCGACAGGGGTAAAATCACCCCTCCACTTT.

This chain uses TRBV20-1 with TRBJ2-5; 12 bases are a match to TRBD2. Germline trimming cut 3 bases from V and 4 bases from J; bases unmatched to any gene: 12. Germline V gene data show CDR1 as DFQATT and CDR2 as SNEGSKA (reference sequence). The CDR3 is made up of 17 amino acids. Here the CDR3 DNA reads TGCAGTGCTAGCCAGAGGTTAGGACTAGCGGGACGAGAGACCCAGTACTTC. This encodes CSASQRLGLAGRETQYF.

The CDR3 DNA follows: TGTGCCAGCAGTCAACGGACGGGCTACTATGGCTACACCTTC. It translates to CASSQRTGYYGYTF. V is TRBV6-2 or TRBV6-3 and J is TRBJ1-2; D is unclear. With 5 bases removed from V and 3 bases from J, the gap between germline ends came to 13 bases. Germline V gives CDR1 MNHEY, CDR2 SVGEGT. This CDR3 spans 14 amino acids.

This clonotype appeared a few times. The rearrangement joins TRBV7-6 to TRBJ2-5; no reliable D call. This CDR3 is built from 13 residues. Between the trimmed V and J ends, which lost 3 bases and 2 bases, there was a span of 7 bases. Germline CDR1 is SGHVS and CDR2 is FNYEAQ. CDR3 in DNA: TGTGCCAGCAGCTTGTCCAGACAAGAGACCCAGTACTTC. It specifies CASSLSRQETQYF. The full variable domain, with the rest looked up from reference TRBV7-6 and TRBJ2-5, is GAGVSQSPRYKVTKRGQDVALRCDPISGHVSLYWYRQALGQGPEFLTYFNYEAQQDKSGLPNDRFSAERPEGSISTLTIQRTEQRDSAMYRCASSLSRQETQYFGPGTRLLVL.

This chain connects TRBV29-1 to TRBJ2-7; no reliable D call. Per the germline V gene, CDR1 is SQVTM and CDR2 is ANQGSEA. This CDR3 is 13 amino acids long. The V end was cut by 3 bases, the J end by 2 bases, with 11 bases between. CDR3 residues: CSVEPRPPYEQYF. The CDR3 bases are TGCAGCGTTGAGCCTAGACCTCCCTACGAGCAGTACTTC.

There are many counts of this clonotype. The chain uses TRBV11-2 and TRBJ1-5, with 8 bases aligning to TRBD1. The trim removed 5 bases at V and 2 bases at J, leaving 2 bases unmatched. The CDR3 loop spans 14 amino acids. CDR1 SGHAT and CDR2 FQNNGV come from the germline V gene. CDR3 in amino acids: CASSMGQGNQPQHF. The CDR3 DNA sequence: TGTGCCAGCAGCATGGGACAGGGCAATCAGCCCCAGCATTTT.

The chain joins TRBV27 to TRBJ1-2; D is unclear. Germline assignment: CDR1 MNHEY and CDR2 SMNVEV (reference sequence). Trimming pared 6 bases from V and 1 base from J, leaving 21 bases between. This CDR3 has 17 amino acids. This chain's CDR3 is CASRLRTDPTFNYGYTF. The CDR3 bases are TGTGCCAGCAGGCTTCGGACGGATCCTACCTTTAACTATGGCTACACCTTC.

CDR3 sequence: CAWTKDWGMNTEAFF. Written as DNA, the CDR3 is TGTGCCTGGACCAAGGATTGGGGAATGAACACTGAAGCTTTCTTT. V gene TRBV30 combines with J gene TRBJ1-1; D is uncertain. Trimming stripped 4 bases from V and 0 bases from J, with 15 bases between. Germline-derived CDR1 and CDR2 are GTSNPN and SVGIG (reference sequence). This CDR3 comprises 15 residues.

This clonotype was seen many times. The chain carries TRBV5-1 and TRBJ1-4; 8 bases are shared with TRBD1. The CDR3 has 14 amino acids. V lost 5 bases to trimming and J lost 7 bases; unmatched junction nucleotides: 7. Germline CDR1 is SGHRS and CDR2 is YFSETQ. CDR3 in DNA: TGCGCCAGCAGACCAGGACAGGGTACTGAAAAACTGTTTTTT. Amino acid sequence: CASRPGQGTEKLFF.

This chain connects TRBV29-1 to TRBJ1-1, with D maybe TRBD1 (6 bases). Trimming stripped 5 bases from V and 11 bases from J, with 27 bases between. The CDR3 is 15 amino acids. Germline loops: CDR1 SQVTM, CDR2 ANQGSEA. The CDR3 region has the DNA TGCAGCGTTAGCCGTCTACGGGACAAGGGATTTGGGGCTTTCTTT. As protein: CSVSRLRDKGFGAFF.

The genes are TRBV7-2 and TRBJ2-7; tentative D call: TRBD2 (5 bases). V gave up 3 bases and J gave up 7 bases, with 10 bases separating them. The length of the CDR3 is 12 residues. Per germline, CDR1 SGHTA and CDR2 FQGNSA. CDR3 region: CASSFMTGEQYF. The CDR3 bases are TGTGCCAGCAGCTTCATGACGGGAGAGCAGTACTTC.

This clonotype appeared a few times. This CDR3 reads CASSQRQGATDGYTF. Written as DNA, the CDR3 is TGTGCCAGCAGCCAGCGACAGGGGGCGACCGATGGCTACACCTTC. The gene calls are TRBV3-1 and TRBJ1-2; 10 bases are shared with TRBD1. J gave up 6 bases and V 3 bases, and 7 bases lay outside the gene matches. Germline CDR1 is LGHDT and CDR2 is YNNKEL (reference sequence). The CDR3 is 15 residues long.

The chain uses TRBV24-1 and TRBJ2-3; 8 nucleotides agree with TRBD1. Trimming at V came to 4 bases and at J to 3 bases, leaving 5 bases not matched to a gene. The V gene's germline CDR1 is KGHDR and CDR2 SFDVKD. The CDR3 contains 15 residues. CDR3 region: CATSERDRTTDTQYF. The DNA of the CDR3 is TGTGCCACCAGTGAGAGGGACAGGACGACAGATACGCAGTATTTT.

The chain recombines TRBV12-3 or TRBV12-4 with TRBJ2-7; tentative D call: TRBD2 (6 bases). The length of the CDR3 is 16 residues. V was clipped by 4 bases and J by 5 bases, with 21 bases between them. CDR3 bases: TGTGCCAGCAGTTCCTTGGGGAGGAGGGTAAGGGACGAGCAGTACTTC. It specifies CASSSLGRRVRDEQYF.

The CDR3 reads CASSWRAGLSDTQYF. Here the CDR3 DNA reads TGCGCCAGCAGCTGGAGAGCGGGATTGTCGGATACGCAGTATTTT. The chain links TRBV5-1 to TRBJ2-3; 7 bases align to TRBD2. From germline, CDR1 is SGHRS and CDR2 YFSETQ. V was clipped by 3 bases and J by 6 bases; unmatched bases: 10. This CDR3 is built from 15 residues. The full variable domain, completed using reference TRBV5-1 and TRBJ2-3, is KAGVTQTPRYLIKTRGQQVTLSCSPISGHRSVSWYQQTPGQGLQFLFEYFSETQRNKGNFPGRFSGRQFSNSRSEMNVSTLELGDSALYLCASSWRAGLSDTQYFGPGTRLTVL.

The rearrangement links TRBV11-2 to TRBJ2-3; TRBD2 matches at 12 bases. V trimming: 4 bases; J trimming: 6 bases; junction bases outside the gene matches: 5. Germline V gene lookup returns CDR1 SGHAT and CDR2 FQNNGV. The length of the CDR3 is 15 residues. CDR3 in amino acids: CASSYLAGGLDTQYF. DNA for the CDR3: TGTGCCAGCAGCTATCTAGCGGGGGGGCTTGATACGCAGTATTTT.

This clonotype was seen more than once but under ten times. The CDR3 sequence: CSVPEGEQFF. For the CDR3, the DNA is TGCAGCGTACCGGAGGGTGAGCAGTTCTTC. The gene calls are TRBV29-1 and TRBJ2-1, with D tentatively TRBD2 (6 bases). V lost 6 bases to trimming and J lost 9 bases, with 9 bases between them. Germline values: CDR1 SQVTM, CDR2 ANQGSEA. CDR3 length: 10 amino acids.

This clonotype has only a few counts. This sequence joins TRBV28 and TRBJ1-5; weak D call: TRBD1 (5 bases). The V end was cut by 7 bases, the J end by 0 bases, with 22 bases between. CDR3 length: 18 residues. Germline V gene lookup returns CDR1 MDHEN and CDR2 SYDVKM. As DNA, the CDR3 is TGTGCCAGCACGTTCAATAGGGGTATCGGGGATAGCAATCAGCCCCAGCATTTT. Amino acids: CASTFNRGIGDSNQPQHF.

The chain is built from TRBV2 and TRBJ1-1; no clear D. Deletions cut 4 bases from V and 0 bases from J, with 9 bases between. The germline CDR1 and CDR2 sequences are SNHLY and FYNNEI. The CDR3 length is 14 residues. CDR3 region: CASSVEDMNTEAFF. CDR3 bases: TGTGCCAGCAGTGTAGAAGATATGAACACTGAAGCTTTCTTT. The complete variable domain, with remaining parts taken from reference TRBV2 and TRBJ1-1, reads EPEVTQTPSHQVTQMGQEVILRCVPISNHLYFYWYRQILGQKVEFLVSFYNNEISEKSEIFDDQFSVERPDGSNFTLKIRSTKLEDSAMYFCASSVEDMNTEAFFGQGTRLTVV.

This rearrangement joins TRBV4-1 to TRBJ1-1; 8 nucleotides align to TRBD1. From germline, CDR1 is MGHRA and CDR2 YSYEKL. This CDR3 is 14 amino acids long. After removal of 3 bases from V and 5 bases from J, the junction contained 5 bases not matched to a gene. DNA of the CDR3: TGCGCCAGCAGCCATCAGGGGGCGCAGACTGAAGCTTTCTTT. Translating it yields CASSHQGAQTEAFF.

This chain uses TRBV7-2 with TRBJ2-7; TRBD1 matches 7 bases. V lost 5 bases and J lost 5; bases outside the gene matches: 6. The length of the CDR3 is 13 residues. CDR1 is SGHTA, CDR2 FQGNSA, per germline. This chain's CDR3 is CASSRQGSHEQYF. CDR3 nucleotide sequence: TGTGCCAGCAGCAGACAGGGTTCCCACGAGCAGTACTTC.

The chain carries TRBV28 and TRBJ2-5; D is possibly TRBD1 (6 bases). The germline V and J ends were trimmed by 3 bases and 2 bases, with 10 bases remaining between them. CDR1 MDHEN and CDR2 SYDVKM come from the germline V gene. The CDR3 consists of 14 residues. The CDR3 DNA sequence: TGTGCCAGCAGTTTTTTGGGACAACAAGAGACCCAGTACTTC. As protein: CASSFLGQQETQYF.

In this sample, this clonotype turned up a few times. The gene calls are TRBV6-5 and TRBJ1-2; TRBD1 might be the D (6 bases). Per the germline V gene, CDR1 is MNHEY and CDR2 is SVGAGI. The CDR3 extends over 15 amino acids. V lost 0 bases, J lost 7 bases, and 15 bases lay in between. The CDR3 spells CASSYSGTGSGGYTF. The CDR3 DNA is TGTGCCAGCAGTTACTCCGGAACAGGGTCAGGTGGCTACACCTTC.

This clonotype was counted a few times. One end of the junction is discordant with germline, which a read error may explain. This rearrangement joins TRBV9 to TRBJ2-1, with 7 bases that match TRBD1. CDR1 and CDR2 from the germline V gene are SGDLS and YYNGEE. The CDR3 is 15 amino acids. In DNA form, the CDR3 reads TGTGCCAGCAGCGTAGGGGGACAGAGTGCCAATGGGCAGTTCTTC. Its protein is CASSVGGQSANGQFF. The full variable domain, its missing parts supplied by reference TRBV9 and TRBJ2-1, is DSGVTQTPKHLITATGQRVTLRCSPRSGDLSVYWYQQSLDQGLQFLIQYYNGEERAKGNILERFSAQQFPDLHSELNLSSLELGDSALYFCASSVGGQSANGQFFGPGTRLTVL.

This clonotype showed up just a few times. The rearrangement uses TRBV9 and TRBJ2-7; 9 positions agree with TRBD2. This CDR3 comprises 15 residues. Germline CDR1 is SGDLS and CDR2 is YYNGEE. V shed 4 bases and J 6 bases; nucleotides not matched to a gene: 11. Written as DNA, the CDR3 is TGTGCCAGCAGCACCTTAGCGGGAGTCTCCAGCGAGCAGTACTTC. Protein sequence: CASSTLAGVSSEQYF.